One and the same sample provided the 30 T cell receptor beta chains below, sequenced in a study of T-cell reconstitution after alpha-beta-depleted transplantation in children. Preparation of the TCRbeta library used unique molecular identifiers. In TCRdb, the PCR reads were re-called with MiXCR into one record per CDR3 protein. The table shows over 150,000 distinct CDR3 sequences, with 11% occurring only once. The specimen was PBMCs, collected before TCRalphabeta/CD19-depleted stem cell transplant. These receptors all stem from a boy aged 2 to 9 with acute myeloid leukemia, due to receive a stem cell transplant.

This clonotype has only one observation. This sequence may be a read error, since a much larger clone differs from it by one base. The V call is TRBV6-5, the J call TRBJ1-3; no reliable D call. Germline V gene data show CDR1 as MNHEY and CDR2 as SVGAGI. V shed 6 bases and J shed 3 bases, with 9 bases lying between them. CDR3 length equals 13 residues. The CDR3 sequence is CASRYGVGNTIYF. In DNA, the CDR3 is TGTGCCAGCAGATACGGAGTTGGAAACACCATATATTTT.

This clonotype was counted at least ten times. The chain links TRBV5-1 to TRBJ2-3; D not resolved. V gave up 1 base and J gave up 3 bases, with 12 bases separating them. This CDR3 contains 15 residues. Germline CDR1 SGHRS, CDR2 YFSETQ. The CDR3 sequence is CASSLFDRGTDTQYF. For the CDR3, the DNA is TGCGCCAGCAGCTTGTTTGATCGTGGTACAGATACGCAGTATTTT. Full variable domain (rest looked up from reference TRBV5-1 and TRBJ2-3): KAGVTQTPRYLIKTRGQQVTLSCSPISGHRSVSWYQQTPGQGLQFLFEYFSETQRNKGNFPGRFSGRQFSNSRSEMNVSTLELGDSALYLCASSLFDRGTDTQYFGPGTRLTVL.

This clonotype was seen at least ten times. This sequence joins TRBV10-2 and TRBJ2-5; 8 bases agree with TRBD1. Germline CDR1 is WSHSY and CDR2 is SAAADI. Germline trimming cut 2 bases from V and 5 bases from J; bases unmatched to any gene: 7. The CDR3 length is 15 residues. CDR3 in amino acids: CASSEDRGSRETQYF. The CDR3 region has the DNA TGCGCCAGCAGTGAGGACAGGGGATCCAGGGAGACCCAGTACTTC.

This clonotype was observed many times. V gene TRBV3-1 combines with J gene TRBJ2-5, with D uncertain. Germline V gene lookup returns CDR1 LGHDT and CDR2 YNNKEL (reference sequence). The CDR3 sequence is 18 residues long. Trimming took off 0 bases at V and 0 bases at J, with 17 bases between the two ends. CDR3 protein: CASSQDGRIGRYQETQYF. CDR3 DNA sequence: TGTGCCAGCAGCCAAGATGGACGAATAGGAAGGTACCAAGAGACCCAGTACTTC.

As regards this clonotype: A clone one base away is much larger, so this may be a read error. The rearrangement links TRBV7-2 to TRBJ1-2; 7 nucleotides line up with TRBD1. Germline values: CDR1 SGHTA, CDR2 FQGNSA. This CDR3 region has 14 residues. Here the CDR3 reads CASSSDRRNYGSTF. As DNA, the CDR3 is TGTGCCAGCAGCTCGGACAGGCGAAACTATGGCTCCACCTTC.

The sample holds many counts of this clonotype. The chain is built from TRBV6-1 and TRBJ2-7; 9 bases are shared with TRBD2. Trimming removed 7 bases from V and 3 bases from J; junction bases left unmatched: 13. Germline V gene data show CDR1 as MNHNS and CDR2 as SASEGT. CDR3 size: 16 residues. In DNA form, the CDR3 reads TGTGCCAGCACCCCGCGCCGACCTAGCGGGGTCTACGAGCAGTACTTC. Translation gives CASTPRRPSGVYEQYF.

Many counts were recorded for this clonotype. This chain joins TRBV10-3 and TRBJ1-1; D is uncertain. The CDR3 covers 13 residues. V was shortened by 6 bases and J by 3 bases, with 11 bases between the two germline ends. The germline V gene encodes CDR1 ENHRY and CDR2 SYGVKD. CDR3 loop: CAISPEADTEAFF. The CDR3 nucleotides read TGTGCCATCAGCCCCGAAGCTGACACTGAAGCTTTCTTT.

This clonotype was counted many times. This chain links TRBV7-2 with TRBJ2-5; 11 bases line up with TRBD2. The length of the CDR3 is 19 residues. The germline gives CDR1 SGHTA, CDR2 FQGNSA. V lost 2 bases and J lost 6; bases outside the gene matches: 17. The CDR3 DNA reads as TGTGCCAGCAGCTTACGCCAAGGGGAGACTAGCGGGATTTTCAAGACCCAGTACTTC. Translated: CASSLRQGETSGIFKTQYF. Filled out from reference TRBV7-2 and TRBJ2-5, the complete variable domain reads GAGVSQSPSNKVTEKGKDVELRCDPISGHTALYWYRQSLGQGLEFLIYFQGNSAPDKSGLPSDRFSAERTGGSVSTLTIQRTQQEDSAVYLCASSLRQGETSGIFKTQYFGPGTRLLVL.

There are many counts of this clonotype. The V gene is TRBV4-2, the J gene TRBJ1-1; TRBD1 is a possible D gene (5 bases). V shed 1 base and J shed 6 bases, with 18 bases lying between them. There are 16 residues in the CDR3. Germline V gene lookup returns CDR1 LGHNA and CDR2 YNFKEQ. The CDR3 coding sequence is TGTGCCAGCAGCCAAGCGGACGACAGTCGAGGGGCTGAAGCTTTCTTT. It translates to CASSQADDSRGAEAFF.

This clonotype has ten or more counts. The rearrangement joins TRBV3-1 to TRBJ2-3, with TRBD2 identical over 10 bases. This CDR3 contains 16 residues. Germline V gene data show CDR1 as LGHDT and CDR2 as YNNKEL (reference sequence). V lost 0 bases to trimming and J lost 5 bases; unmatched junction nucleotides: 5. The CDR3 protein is CASSQEAGGPLDTQYF. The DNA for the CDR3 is TGTGCCAGCAGCCAAGAAGCGGGAGGGCCCTTAGATACGCAGTATTTT.

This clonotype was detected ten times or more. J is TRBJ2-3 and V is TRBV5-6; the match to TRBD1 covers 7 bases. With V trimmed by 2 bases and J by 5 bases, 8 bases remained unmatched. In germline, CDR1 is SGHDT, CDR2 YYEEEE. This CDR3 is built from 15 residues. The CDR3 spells CASSFHRGTGDTQYF. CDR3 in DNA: TGTGCCAGCAGCTTCCACAGGGGAACCGGAGATACGCAGTATTTT.

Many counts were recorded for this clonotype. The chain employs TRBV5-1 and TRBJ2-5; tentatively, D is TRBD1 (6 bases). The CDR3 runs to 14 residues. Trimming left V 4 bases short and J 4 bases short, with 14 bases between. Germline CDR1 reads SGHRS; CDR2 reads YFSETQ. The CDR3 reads CASSPKTGTETQYF. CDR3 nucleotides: TGCGCCAGCAGCCCGAAAACAGGGACAGAGACCCAGTACTTC.

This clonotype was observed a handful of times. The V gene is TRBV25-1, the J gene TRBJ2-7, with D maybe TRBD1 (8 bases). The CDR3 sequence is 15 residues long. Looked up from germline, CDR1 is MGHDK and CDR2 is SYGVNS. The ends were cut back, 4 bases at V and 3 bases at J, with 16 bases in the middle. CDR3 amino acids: CASSALTGGVYEQYF. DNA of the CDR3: TGTGCCAGCAGTGCGTTAACAGGGGGGGTCTACGAGCAGTACTTC.

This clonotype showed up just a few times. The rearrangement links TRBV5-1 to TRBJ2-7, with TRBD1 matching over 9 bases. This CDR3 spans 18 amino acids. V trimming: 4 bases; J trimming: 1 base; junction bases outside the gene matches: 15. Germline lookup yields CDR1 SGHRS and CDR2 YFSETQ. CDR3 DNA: TGCGCCAGCAGCACTTCAGGACAGGGGTCCACAACATCCTACGAGCAGTACTTC. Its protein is CASSTSGQGSTTSYEQYF. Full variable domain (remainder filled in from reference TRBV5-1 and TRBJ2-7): KAGVTQTPRYLIKTRGQQVTLSCSPISGHRSVSWYQQTPGQGLQFLFEYFSETQRNKGNFPGRFSGRQFSNSRSEMNVSTLELGDSALYLCASSTSGQGSTTSYEQYFGPGTRLTVT.

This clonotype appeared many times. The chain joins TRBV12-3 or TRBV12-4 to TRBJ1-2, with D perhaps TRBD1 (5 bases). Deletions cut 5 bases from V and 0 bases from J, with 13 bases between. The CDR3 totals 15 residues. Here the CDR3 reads CASSKTQGPNYGYTF. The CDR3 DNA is TGTGCCAGCAGTAAAACTCAGGGTCCTAACTATGGCTACACCTTC.

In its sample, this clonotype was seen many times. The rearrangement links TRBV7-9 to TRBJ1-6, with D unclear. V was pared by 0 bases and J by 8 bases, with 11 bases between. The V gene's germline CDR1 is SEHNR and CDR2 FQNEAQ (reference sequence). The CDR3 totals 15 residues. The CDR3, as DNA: TGTGCCAGCAGCTTAGCCAGGTTTAAGGATTCACCCCTCCACTTT. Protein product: CASSLARFKDSPLHF.

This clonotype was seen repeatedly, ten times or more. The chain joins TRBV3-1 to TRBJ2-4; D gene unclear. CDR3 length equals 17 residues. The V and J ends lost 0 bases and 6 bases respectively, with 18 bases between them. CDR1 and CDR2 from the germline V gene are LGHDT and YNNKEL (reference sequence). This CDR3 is CASSQEGSGPFLNIQYF. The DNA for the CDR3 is TGTGCCAGCAGCCAAGAAGGTTCCGGTCCTTTCCTAAACATTCAGTACTTC. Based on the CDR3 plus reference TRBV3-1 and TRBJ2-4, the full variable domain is DTAVSQTPKYLVTQMGNDKSIKCEQNLGHDTMYWYKQDSKKFLKIMFSYNNKELIINETVPNRFSPKSPDKAHLNLHINSLELGDSAVYFCASSQEGSGPFLNIQYFGAGTRLSVL.

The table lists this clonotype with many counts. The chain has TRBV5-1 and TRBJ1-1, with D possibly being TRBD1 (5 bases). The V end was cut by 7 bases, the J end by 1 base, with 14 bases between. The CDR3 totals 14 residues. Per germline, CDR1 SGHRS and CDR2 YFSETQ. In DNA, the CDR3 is TGCGCCAGCGGCGGAGGGGATTCGAACACTGAAGCTTTCTTT. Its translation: CASGGGDSNTEAFF.

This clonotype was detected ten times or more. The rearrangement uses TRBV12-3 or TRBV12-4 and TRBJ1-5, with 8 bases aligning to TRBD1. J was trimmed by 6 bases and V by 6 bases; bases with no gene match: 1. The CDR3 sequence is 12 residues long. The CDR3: CASRDRVQPQHF. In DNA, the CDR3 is TGTGCCAGCAGGGACAGGGTTCAGCCCCAGCATTTT.

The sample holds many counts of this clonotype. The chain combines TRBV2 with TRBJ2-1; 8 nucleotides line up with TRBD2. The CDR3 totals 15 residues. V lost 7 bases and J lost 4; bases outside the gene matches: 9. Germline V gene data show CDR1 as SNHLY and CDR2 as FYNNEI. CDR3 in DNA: TGTGCCAGCAACCCAGGGACTAGGCCGTACAATGAGCAGTTCTTC. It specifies CASNPGTRPYNEQFF. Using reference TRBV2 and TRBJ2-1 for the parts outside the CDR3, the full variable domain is EPEVTQTPSHQVTQMGQEVILRCVPISNHLYFYWYRQILGQKVEFLVSFYNNEISEKSEIFDDQFSVERPDGSNFTLKIRSTKLEDSAMYFCASNPGTRPYNEQFFGPGTRLTVL.

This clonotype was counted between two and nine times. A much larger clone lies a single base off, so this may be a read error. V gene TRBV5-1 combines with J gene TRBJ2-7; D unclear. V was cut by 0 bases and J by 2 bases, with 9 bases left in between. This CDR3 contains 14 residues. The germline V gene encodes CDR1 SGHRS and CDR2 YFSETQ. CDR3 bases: TGCGCCAGCAGCTTGGGAGACAACACCTACGAGCAGTACTTC. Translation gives CASSLGDNTYEQYF.

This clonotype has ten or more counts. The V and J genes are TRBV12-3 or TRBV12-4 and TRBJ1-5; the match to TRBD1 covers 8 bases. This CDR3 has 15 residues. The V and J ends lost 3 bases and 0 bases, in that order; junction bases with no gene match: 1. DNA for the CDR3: TGTGCCAGCAGTTTCGACAGGGGTAGCAATCAGCCCCAGCATTTT. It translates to CASSFDRGSNQPQHF.

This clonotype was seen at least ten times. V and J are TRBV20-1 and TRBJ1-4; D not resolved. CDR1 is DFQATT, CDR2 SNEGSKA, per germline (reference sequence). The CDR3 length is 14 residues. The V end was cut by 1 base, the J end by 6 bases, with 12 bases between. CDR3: CSARATPQDEKLFF. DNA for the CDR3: TGCAGTGCTAGAGCCACGCCTCAGGATGAAAAACTGTTTTTT.

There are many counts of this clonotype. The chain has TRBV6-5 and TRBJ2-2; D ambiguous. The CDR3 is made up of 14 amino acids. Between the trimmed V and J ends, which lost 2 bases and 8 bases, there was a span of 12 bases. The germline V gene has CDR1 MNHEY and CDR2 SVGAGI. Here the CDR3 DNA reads TGTGCCAGCAGTTACAGGTCTAGGGATGGGGAGCTGTTTTTT. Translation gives CASSYRSRDGELFF.

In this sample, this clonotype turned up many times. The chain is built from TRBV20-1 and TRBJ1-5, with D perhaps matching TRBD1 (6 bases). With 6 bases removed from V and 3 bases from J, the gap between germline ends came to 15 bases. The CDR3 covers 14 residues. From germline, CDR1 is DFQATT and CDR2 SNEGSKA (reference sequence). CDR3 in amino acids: CSAKPGAYNQPQHF. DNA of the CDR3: TGCAGTGCCAAGCCAGGGGCGTACAATCAGCCCCAGCATTTT.

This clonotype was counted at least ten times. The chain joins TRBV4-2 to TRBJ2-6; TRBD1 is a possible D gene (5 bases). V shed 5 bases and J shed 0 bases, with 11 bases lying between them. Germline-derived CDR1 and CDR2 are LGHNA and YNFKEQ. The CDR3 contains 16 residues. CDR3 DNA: TGTGCCAGCAGCGCAGGGCAGACCTCTGGGGCCAACGTCCTGACTTTC. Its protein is CASSAGQTSGANVLTF.

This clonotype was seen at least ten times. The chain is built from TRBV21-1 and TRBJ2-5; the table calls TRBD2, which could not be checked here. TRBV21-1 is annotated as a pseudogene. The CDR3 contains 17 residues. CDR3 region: CASSKARDSGTKETQYF. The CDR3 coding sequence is TGTGCCAGCAGCAAAGCTCGTGATTCCGGGACTAAAGAGACCCAGTACTTC.

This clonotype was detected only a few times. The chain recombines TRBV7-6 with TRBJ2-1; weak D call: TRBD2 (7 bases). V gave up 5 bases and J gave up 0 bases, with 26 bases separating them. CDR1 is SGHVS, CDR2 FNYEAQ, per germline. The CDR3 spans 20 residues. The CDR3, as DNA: TGTGCCAGCAGCCCCAGACGGGACACAAGAGGGGAGGGCTCCTACAATGAGCAGTTCTTC. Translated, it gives CASSPRRDTRGEGSYNEQFF.

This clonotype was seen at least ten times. CDR3 in DNA: TGCAGCGTCGGGTCTATCCCAGATACGCAGTATTTT. It yields the protein CSVGSIPDTQYF. The rearrangement joins TRBV29-1 to TRBJ2-3; D unclear. Germline loops: CDR1 SQVTM, CDR2 ANQGSEA. The CDR3 runs to 12 residues. The V gene lost 6 bases and the J gene lost 4 bases, with 11 bases spanning the gap.

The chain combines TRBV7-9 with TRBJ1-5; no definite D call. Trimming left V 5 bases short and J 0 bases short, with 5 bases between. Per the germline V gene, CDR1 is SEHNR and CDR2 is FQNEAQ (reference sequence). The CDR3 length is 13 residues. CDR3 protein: CASSQNSNQPQHF. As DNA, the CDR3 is TGTGCCAGCAGCCAAAATAGCAATCAGCCCCAGCATTTT.